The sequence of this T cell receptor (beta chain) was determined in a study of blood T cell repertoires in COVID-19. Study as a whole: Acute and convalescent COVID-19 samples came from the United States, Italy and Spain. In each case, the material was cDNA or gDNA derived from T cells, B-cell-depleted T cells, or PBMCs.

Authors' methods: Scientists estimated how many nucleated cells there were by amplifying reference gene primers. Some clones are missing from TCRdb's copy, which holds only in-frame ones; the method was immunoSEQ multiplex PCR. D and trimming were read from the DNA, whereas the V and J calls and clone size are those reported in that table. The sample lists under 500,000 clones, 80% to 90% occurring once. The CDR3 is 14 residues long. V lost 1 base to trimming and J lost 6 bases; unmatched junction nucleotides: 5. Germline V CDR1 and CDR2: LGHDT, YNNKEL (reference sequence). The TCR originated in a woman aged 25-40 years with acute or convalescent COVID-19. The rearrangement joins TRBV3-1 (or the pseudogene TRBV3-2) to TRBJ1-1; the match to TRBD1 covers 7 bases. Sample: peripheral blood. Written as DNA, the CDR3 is TGTGCCAGCAGCCAAGGACAGGGTTGGGCTGAAGCTTTCTTT. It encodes CASSQGQGWAEAFF.